The 21 T cell receptor beta chains presented below share a single source sample, sequenced in a study of blood T cells in healthy people across ages. Alongside a J-beta primer mix, a sample-barcoded 5' primer served in a second PCR lasting about 7 to 12 cycles. TCRdb re-called the 5' RACE reads through MiXCR, storing one row per CDR3 protein. The sample consists of 900,000 to 950,000 distinct CDR3 sequences, about 28% of them appearing once. The data also belong to a second study, concerning T cells of mothers and their children.

The sample comprised blood. These receptor sequences come from a woman between 40 and 50 years old in good health.

This clonotype was counted between two and nine times. The V and J genes are TRBV13 and TRBJ2-5; 15 bases map to TRBD2. J gave up 3 bases and V 5 bases, and 4 bases lay outside the gene matches. Germline V gene lookup returns CDR1 PRHDT and CDR2 FYEKMQ (reference sequence). The CDR3 totals 16 residues. CDR3 coding DNA: TGTGCCAGCAGCCCCTGGACTAGCGGGGGGGAAGAGACCCAGTACTTC. This gives the protein CASSPWTSGGEETQYF.

The rearrangement uses TRBV7-9 and TRBJ1-5; possibly TRBD1 for D (6 bases). The germline V gene encodes CDR1 SEHNR and CDR2 FQNEAQ (reference sequence). There are 16 residues in the CDR3. The V end lost 5 bases, the J end lost 6 bases, and 20 bases lay between the germline ends. In DNA form, the CDR3 reads TGTGCCAGCAGCCAATACTTCGGGGGCGGGGGTCAGCCCCAGCATTTT. It yields the protein CASSQYFGGGGQPQHF.

This clonotype was counted between two and nine times. The V gene is TRBV6-5, the J gene TRBJ1-5; no clear D. Germline assignment: CDR1 MNHEY and CDR2 SVGAGI. V dropped 4 bases and J dropped 0 bases, with 7 bases sitting between them. CDR3 length: 14 residues. The CDR3 DNA follows: TGTGCCAGCAGTTCCTCGGGTAGCAATCAGCCCCAGCATTTT. This codes for CASSSSGSNQPQHF.

The CDR3 coding sequence is TGTGCCAGCAGCACACAGTTTAGCTCCTACAATGAGCAGTACTTC. This codes for CASSTQFSSYNEQYF. V usage is TRBV7-3 and J usage is TRBJ2-1; D gene unclear. The J call may be mistaken, given a closer DNA end match to TRBJ2-7. Germline V CDR1 and CDR2: SGHTA, FQGTGA. This CDR3 contains 15 residues.

This clonotype was seen more than once but under ten times. The chain couples TRBV3-1 to TRBJ2-3; D gene uncertain. CDR1 and CDR2 (germline): LGHDT, YNNKEL (reference sequence). The length of the CDR3 is 14 residues. Trimming pared 1 base from V and 2 bases from J, leaving 7 bases between. CDR3 in amino acids: CASSQAPVTDTQYF. As DNA, the CDR3 is TGTGCCAGCAGCCAAGCCCCCGTCACAGATACGCAGTATTTT.

This clonotype was observed a few times. The rearrangement joins TRBV12-3 or TRBV12-4 to TRBJ2-5; D might be TRBD1 or TRBD2, each matching 5 bases. V shed 6 bases and J shed 0 bases, with 14 bases lying between them. The CDR3 has 15 residues. This CDR3 is CASSRDARYQETQYF. As DNA, the CDR3 is TGTGCCAGCAGCCGGGACGCGCGATACCAAGAGACCCAGTACTTC.

This clonotype was seen more than once but under ten times. This sequence joins TRBV7-3 and TRBJ1-1; the match to TRBD1 covers 7 bases. The J segment lost 4 bases and the V segment lost 2 bases, leaving 7 bases of the junction unmatched. The germline V gene has CDR1 SGHTA and CDR2 FQGTGA. The CDR3 runs 15 residues. CDR3 DNA: TGTGCCAGCAGCTTATGGGCAGGGGGGGTCACTGAAGCTTTCTTT. It specifies CASSLWAGGVTEAFF.

About this clonotype itself: Relative to the germline gene, one junction end is altered; a read error may explain this. The chain has TRBV6-6 and TRBJ2-1, with a possible D match to TRBD1 (5 bases). There are 14 residues in the CDR3. Germline CDR1 is MNHNY and CDR2 is SVGAGI (reference sequence). The CDR3 sequence: CASSYDSSYNGQFF. The DNA of the CDR3 is TGTGCCAGCAGTTACGACAGCTCCTACAATGGGCAGTTCTTC.

This clonotype has a handful of counts. The CDR3 reads CASSSNRVGTEAFF. CDR3 DNA: TGTGCCAGCAGCTCGAACAGGGTGGGTACTGAAGCTTTCTTT. The chain uses TRBV7-8 and TRBJ1-1, with D possibly being TRBD1 (6 bases). Per germline, CDR1 SGHVS and CDR2 FQNEAQ. The V end was cut by 4 bases, the J end by 5 bases, with 14 bases between. CDR3 length equals 14 residues. Together with reference TRBV7-8 and TRBJ1-1, the CDR3 gives the full variable domain: GAGVSQSPRYKVAKRGQDVALRCDPISGHVSLFWYQQALGQGPEFLTYFQNEAQLDKSGLPSDRFFAERPEGSVSTLKIQRTQQEDSAVYLCASSSNRVGTEAFFGQGTRLTVV.

This clonotype was seen at least ten times. The chain couples TRBV11-2 to TRBJ2-1; 7 bases fit TRBD2. The CDR3 sequence is 15 residues long. V gave up 6 bases and J gave up 3 bases; unmatched junction bases: 8. Germline CDR1 SGHAT, CDR2 FQNNGV. This CDR3 is CASRGNRGVYNEQFF. CDR3 DNA: TGTGCCAGCAGGGGGAATCGGGGGGTCTACAATGAGCAGTTCTTC.

This clonotype was counted only a few times. The J gene is TRBJ1-6, the V gene TRBV5-1, with D unclear. CDR1 and CDR2 (germline): SGHRS, YFSETQ. V was pared by 0 bases and J by 4 bases, with 8 bases between. The CDR3 covers 15 residues. The CDR3 is CASSLEAAYNSPLHF. As DNA, the CDR3 is TGCGCCAGCAGCTTGGAGGCAGCTTATAATTCACCCCTCCACTTT.

The chain joins TRBV6-1 to TRBJ2-7; a weak D match, TRBD2 (7 bases). Germline CDR1 is MNHNS and CDR2 is SASEGT. V was clipped by 3 bases and J by 4 bases, with 19 bases between them. This CDR3 is built from 16 residues. This CDR3 reads CASSDPLRGRLYEQYF. The CDR3 DNA reads as TGTGCCAGCAGTGACCCTTTGCGGGGGCGGCTTTACGAGCAGTACTTC.

This clonotype was counted at least ten times. The chain is built from TRBV11-2 and TRBJ2-1; D unclear. The V end was cut by 0 bases, the J end by 6 bases, with 9 bases between. CDR3 size: 14 residues. Germline values: CDR1 SGHAT, CDR2 FQNNGV. CDR3 nucleotides: TGTGCCAGCAGCTTAGAATTTGGGTTCAATGAGCAGTTCTTC. It codes for CASSLEFGFNEQFF.

The rearrangement joins TRBV12-3 or TRBV12-4 to TRBJ2-5; 8 nucleotides match TRBD1. Trimming removed 6 bases from V and 5 bases from J; junction bases left unmatched: 8. The CDR3 is 14 residues long. In DNA form, the CDR3 reads TGTGCCAGCAGACGAGGACAGGGCGGGGAGACCCAGTACTTC. It is translated as CASRRGQGGETQYF.

The chain uses TRBV18 and TRBJ1-1, with unresolved D. V lost 4 bases and J lost 2, with 17 bases in between. The CDR3 spans 16 residues. The V gene's germline CDR1 is KGHSH and CDR2 LQKENI. Here the CDR3 DNA reads TGTGCCAGCTCACAACCAGTAGGGAGACCAAACACTGAAGCTTTCTTT. Residues: CASSQPVGRPNTEAFF. Looking up the rest from reference TRBV18 and TRBJ1-1 gives the full variable domain: NAGVMQNPRHLVRRRGQEARLRCSPMKGHSHVYWYRQLPEEGLKFMVYLQKENIIDESGMPKERFSAEFPKEGPSILRIQQVVRGDSAAYFCASSQPVGRPNTEAFFGQGTRLTVV.

This clonotype was picked up many times. This chain links TRBV12-3 or TRBV12-4 with TRBJ1-2; 7 nucleotides match TRBD1. The CDR3 contains 15 residues. The V and J ends lost 5 bases and 6 bases, in that order; junction bases with no gene match: 12. CDR3 DNA: TGTGCCAGCAGTCCCTCCGGGACAGCCGAGGATGGCTACACCTTC. As protein: CASSPSGTAEDGYTF.

For this clonotype: A much larger clone differs from this one at a single base, so this may be a read error. This chain joins TRBV28 and TRBJ2-5; D is ambiguous. This CDR3 is built from 12 residues. Per the germline V gene, CDR1 is MDHEN and CDR2 is SYDVKM. Here the CDR3 reads CAGRVDLETQYF. The CDR3 DNA sequence: TGTGCCGGCAGAGTGGATTTGGAGACCCAGTACTTC.

This clonotype was seen a handful of times. The chain recombines TRBV29-1 with TRBJ2-3; 7 bases align to TRBD1. The CDR3 extends over 15 amino acids. Losses at the gene ends were 6 bases for V and 4 bases for J; bases not matched to a gene: 13. The V gene's germline CDR1 is SQVTM and CDR2 ANQGSEA. In DNA, the CDR3 is TGCAGCGTGAGGACCGGGACAGCTGGACCAGATACGCAGTATTTT. This translates into CSVRTGTAGPDTQYF.

CDR3 residues: CASRTDRGGTYEQYF. The CDR3 DNA is TGTGCCAGCAGAACGGACAGGGGGGGGACCTACGAGCAGTACTTC. The chain couples TRBV2 to TRBJ2-7; 10 bases fit TRBD1. Per the germline V gene, CDR1 is SNHLY and CDR2 is FYNNEI. This CDR3 comprises 15 residues. The V and J ends lost 6 bases and 2 bases, in that order; junction bases with no gene match: 7.

This clonotype has ten or more counts. V is TRBV7-9 and J is TRBJ2-1; possibly TRBD1 for D (5 bases). The CDR3 is 16 residues long. The V end lost 0 bases, the J end lost 5 bases, and 14 bases lay between the germline ends. Germline V gene data show CDR1 as SEHNR and CDR2 as FQNEAQ (reference sequence). The CDR3 is CASSLAVQQVNNEQFF. In nucleotides, the CDR3 is TGTGCCAGCAGCTTAGCGGTCCAACAGGTGAACAATGAGCAGTTCTTC. Full variable domain (rest looked up from reference TRBV7-9 and TRBJ2-1): DTGVSQNPRHKITKRGQNVTFRCDPISEHNRLYWYRQTLGQGPEFLTYFQNEAQLEKSRLLSDRFSAERPKGSFSTLEIQRTEQGDSAMYLCASSLAVQQVNNEQFFGPGTRLTVL.

On this clonotype itself: Just one base apart from a much larger clone, this may be a read error. This chain connects TRBV29-1 to TRBJ2-7, with a weak D call TRBD2 (6 bases). From germline, CDR1 is SQVTM and CDR2 ANQGSEA. V was cut by 3 bases and J by 4 bases, with 7 bases left in between. The CDR3 covers 11 residues. The CDR3 bases are TGCAGCGTTGAGCGGGAATACGAGCAGTACGTC. The encoded protein is CSVEREYEQYV.